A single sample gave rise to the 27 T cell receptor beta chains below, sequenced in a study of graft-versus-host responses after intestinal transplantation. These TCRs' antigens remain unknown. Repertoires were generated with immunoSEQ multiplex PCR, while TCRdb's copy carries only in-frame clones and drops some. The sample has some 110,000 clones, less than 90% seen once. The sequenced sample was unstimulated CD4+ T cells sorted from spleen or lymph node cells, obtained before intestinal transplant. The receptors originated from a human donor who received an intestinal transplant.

This CDR3 reads CASSFPPQLATTDTQYF. In DNA, the CDR3 is TGTGCCAGCAGCTTCCCCCCCCAACTAGCGACCACAGATACGCAGTATTTT. This sequence joins TRBV7-9 and TRBJ2-3; the match to TRBD2 covers 7 bases. V lost 3 bases, J lost 2 bases, and 11 bases stayed unmatched. The germline CDR1 and CDR2 sequences are SEHNR and FQNEAQ (reference sequence). CDR3 size: 17 residues.

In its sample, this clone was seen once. The CDR3 sequence: CASSLAGSKYTDTQYF. CDR3 DNA: TGTGCCAGCAGCTTAGCCGGGAGCAAATACACAGATACGCAGTATTTT. This rearrangement joins TRBV11-2 to TRBJ2-3; perhaps TRBD2 as D (6 bases). V was cut by 1 base and J by 2 bases, with 13 bases left in between. Germline V gene lookup returns CDR1 SGHAT and CDR2 FQNNGV. This CDR3 comprises 16 residues.

In DNA form, the CDR3 reads TGTGCCAGCAGTTACCCACCGGGACACCAAGAGACCCAGTACTTC. Amino acids: CASSYPPGHQETQYF. V gene TRBV6-6 combines with J gene TRBJ2-5; D is tentatively TRBD1 or TRBD2 (5 bases each). The CDR3 totals 15 residues. Germline lookup yields CDR1 MNHNY and CDR2 SVGAGI (reference sequence). The V and J ends lost 2 bases and 0 bases respectively, with 10 bases between them.

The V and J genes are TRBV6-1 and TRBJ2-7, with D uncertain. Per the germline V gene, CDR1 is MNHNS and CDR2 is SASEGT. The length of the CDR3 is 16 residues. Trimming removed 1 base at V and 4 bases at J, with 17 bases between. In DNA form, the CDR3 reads TGTGCCAGCAGTGAAGAACCCCTCCCCCTCCCTTACGAGCAGTACTTC. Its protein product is CASSEEPLPLPYEQYF.

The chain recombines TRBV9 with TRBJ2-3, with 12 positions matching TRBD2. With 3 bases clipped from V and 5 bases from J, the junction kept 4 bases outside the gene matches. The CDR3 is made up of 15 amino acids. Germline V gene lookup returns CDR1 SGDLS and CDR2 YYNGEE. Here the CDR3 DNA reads TGTGCCAGCAGCGGGACTAGCGGGGTACGAGATACGCAGTATTTT. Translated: CASSGTSGVRDTQYF.

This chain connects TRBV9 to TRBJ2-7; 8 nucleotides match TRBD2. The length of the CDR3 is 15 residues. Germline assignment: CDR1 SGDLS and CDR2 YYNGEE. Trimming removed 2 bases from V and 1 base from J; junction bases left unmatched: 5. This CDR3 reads CASSVDGRGSYEQYF. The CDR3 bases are TGTGCCAGCAGCGTGGACGGGAGGGGGTCCTACGAGCAGTACTTC.

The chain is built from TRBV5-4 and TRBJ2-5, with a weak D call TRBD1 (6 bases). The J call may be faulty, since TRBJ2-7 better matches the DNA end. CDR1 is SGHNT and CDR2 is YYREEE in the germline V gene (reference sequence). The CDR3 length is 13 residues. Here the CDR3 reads CASSKTGTYEQYF. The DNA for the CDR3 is TGTGCCAGCAGTAAGACAGGAACCTACGAGCAGTACTTC.

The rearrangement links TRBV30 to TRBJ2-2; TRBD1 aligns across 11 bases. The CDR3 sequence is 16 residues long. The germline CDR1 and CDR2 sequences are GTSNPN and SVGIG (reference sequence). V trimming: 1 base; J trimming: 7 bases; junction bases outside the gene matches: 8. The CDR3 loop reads CAWSGWTGGRGGELFF. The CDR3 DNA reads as TGTGCCTGGAGTGGCTGGACAGGGGGCAGGGGCGGGGAGCTGTTTTTT.

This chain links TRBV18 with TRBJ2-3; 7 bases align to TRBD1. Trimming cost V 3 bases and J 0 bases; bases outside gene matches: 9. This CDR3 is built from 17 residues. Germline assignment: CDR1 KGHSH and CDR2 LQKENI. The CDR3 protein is CASSPSPTGISTDTQYF. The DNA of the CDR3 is TGTGCCAGCTCACCGTCTCCGACAGGGATTAGCACAGATACGCAGTATTTT.

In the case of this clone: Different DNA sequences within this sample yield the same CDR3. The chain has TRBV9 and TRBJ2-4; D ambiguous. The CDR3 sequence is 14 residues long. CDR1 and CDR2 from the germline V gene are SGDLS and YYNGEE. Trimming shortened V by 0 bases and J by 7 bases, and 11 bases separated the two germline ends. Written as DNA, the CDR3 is TGTGCCAGCAGCGTAGGGCAGCCGGGCAACATTCAGTACTTC. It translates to CASSVGQPGNIQYF.

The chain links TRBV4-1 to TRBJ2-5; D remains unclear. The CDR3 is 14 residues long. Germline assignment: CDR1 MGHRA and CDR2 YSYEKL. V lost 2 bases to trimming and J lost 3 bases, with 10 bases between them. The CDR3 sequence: CASSQIVREETQYF. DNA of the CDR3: TGCGCCAGCAGCCAAATAGTTCGGGAAGAGACCCAGTACTTC.

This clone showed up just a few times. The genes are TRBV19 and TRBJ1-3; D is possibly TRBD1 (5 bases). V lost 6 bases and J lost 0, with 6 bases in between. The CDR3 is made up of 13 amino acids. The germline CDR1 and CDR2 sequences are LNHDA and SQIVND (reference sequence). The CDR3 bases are TGTGCCAGTAGGGACAACTCTGGAAACACCATATATTTT. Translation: CASRDNSGNTIYF.

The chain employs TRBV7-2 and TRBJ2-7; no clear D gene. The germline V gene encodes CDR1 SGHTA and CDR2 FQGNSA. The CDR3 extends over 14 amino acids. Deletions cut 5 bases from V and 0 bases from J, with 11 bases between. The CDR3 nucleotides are TGTGCCAGCAGCACAAGACATAGCTCCTACGAGCAGTACTTC. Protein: CASSTRHSSYEQYF.

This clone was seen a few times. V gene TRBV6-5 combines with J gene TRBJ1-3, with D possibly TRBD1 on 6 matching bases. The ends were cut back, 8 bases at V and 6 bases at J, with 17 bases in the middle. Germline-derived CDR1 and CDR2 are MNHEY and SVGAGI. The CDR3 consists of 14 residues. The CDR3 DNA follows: TGTGCCAGCCGCCGCACCGGGACATCAAACACCATATATTTT. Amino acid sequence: CASRRTGTSNTIYF.

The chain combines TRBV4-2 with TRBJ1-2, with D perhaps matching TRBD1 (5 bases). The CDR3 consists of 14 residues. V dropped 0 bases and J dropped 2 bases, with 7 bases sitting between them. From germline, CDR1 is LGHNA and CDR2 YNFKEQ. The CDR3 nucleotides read TGTGCCAGCAGCCAAGAGAGGGACAACTATGGCTACACCTTC. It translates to CASSQERDNYGYTF.

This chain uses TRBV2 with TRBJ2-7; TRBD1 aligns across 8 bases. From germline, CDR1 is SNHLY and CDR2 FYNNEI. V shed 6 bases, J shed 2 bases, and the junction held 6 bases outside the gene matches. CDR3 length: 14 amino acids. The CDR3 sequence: CASSFTGGAYEQYF. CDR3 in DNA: TGTGCCAGCAGCTTCACAGGGGGTGCCTACGAGCAGTACTTC.

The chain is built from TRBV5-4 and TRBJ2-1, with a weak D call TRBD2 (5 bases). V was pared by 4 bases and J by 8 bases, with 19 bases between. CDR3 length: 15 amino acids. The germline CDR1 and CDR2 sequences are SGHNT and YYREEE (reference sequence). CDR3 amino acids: CASSPSSSSWDEQFF. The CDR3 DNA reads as TGTGCCAGCAGCCCATCTAGCTCTTCTTGGGATGAGCAGTTCTTC.

The CDR3 region is CSVPLNSGANVLTF. The CDR3, as DNA: TGCAGCGTTCCACTGAACTCTGGGGCCAACGTCCTGACTTTC. The rearrangement joins TRBV29-1 to TRBJ2-6; D is unclear. The CDR3 has 14 amino acids. Trimming removed 5 bases at V and 0 bases at J, with 8 bases between. The germline CDR1 and CDR2 sequences are SQVTM and ANQGSEA.

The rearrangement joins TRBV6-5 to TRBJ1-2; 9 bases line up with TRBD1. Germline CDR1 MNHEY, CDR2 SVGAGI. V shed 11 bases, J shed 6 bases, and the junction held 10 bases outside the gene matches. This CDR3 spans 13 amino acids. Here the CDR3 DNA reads TGTGCCGGCCGGGACAGGGTATTTCATGGCTACACCTTC. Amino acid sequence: CAGRDRVFHGYTF.

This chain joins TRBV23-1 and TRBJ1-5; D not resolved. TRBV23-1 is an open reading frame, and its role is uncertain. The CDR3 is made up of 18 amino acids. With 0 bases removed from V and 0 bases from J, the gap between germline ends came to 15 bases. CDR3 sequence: CASSQSDLGKYSNQPQHF. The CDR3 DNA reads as TGCGCCAGCAGTCAATCGGATCTTGGGAAGTATAGCAATCAGCCCCAGCATTTT.

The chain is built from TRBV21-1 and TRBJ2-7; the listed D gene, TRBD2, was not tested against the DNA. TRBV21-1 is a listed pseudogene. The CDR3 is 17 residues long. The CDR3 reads CASSKVGLAGVRYEQYF. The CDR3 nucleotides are TGTGCCAGCAGCAAAGTAGGGCTAGCGGGAGTTCGGTACGAGCAGTACTTC.

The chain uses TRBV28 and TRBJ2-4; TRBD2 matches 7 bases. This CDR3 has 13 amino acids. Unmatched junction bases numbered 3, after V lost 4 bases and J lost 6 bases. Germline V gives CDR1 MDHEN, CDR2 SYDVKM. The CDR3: CASSWGRGNIQYF. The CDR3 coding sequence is TGTGCCAGCAGTTGGGGGAGGGGAAACATTCAGTACTTC.

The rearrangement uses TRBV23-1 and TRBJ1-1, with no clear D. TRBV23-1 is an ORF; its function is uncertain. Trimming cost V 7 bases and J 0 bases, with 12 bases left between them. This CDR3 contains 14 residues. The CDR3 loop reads CASKKRLMNTEAFF. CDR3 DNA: TGCGCCAGCAAGAAGAGGCTTATGAACACTGAAGCTTTCTTT.

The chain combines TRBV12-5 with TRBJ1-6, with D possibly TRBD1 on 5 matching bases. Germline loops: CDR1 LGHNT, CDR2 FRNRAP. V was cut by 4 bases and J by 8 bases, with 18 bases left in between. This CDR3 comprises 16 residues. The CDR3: CASGSSLQVTDSPLHF. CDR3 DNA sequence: TGTGCTAGTGGTTCCTCTCTACAGGTTACGGATTCACCCCTCCACTTT.

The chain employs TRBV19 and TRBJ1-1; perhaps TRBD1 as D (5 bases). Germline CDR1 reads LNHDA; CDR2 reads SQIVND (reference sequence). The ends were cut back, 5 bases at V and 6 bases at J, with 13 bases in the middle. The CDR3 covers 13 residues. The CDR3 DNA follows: TGTGCCAGTAGTCCTCGGGGAGGGGCTGAAGCTTTCTTT. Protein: CASSPRGGAEAFF.

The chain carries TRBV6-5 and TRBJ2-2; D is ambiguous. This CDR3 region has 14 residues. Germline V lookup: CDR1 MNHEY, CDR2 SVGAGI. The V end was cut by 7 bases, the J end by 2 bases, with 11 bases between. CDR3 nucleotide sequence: TGTGCCAGCACGCTGGACCACAACACCGGGGAGCTGTTTTTT. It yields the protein CASTLDHNTGELFF.

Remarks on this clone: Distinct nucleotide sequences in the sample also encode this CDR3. Here the CDR3 reads CSGGDTGGSEAFF. The CDR3 DNA reads TGCAGCGGGGGAGACACCGGGGGGAGTGAAGCTTTCTTT. The V and J genes are TRBV29-1 and TRBJ1-1, with TRBD1 as a possible D gene (5 bases). This CDR3 has 13 residues. The V end was cut by 7 bases, the J end by 7 bases, with 19 bases between. Looked up from germline, CDR1 is SQVTM and CDR2 is ANQGSEA.